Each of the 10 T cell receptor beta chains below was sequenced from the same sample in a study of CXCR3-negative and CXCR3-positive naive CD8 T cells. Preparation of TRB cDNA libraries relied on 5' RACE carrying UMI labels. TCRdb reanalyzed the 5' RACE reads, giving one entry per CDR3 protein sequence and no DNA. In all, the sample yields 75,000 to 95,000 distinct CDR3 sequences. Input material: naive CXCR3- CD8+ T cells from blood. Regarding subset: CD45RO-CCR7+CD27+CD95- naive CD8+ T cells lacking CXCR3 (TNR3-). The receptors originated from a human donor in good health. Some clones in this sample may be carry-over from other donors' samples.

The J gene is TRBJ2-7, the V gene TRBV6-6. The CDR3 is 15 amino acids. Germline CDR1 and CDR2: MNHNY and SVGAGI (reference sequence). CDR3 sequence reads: CASSYSGSQSYEQYF.

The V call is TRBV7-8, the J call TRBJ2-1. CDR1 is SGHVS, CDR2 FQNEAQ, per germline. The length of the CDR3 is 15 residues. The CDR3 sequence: CASSSTRSSYNEQFF.

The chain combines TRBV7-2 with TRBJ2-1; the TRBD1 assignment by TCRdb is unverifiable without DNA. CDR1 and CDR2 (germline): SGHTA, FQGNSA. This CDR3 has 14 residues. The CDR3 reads CASSWNRVDNEQFF. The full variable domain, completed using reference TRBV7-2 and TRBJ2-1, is GAGVSQSPSNKVTEKGKDVELRCDPISGHTALYWYRQSLGQGLEFLIYFQGNSAPDKSGLPSDRFSAERTGGSVSTLTIQRTQQEDSAVYLCASSWNRVDNEQFFGPGTRLTVL.

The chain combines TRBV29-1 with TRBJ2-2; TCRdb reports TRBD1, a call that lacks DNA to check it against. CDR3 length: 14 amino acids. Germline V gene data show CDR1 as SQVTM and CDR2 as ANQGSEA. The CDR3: CSVVGEGQPGELFF.

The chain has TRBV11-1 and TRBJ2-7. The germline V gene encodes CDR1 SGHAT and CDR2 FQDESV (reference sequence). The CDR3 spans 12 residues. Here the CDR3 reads CASSFDHYEQYF. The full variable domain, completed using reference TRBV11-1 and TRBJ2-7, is EAEVAQSPRYKITEKSQAVAFWCDPISGHATLYWYRQILGQGPELLVQFQDESVVDDSQLPKDRFSAERLKGVDSTLKIQPAELGDSAMYLCASSFDHYEQYFGPGTRLTVT.

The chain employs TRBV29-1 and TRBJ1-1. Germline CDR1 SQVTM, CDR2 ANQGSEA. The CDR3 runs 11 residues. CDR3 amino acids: CSASENTEAFF.

The CDR3 sequence is CASSPPADTQYF. V is TRBV28 and J is TRBJ2-3; TCRdb calls TRBD2, which cannot be checked without DNA. Germline lookup yields CDR1 MDHEN and CDR2 SYDVKM. The CDR3 covers 12 residues.

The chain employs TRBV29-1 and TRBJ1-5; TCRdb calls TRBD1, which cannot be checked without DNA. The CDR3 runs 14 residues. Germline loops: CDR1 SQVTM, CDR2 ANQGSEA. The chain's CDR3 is CSVRSPGGNQPQHF.

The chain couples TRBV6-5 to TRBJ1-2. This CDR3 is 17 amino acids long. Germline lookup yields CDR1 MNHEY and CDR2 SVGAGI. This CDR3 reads CASSLLATHDGLYGYTF.

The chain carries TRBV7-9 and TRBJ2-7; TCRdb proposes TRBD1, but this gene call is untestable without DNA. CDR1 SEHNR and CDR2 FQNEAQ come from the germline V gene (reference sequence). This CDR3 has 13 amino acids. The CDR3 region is CASSPQGTYEQYF.